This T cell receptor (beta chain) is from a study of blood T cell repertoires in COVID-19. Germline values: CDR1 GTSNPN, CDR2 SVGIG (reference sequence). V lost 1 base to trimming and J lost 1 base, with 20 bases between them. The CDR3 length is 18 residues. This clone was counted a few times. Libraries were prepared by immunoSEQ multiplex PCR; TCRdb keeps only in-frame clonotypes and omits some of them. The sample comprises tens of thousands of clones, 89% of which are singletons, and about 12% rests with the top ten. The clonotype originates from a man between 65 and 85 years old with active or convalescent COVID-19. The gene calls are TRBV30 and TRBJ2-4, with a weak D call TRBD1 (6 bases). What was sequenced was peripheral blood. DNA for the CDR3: TGTGCCTGGAGTGGAGGCCCACAGGGTGAAGGCGCCAAAAACATTCAGTACTTC. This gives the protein CAWSGGPQGEGAKNIQYF.